The clone carrying this T cell receptor beta chain was found many times. Antigen specificity is unknown. This record belongs to a study of CD8 T cells in ankylosing spondylitis. Points from the study as a whole: Certain motif variants had earlier been reported in reactive arthritis synovial fluid and blood. One TCR beta motif, made up of 7 or 8 highly homologous variants, appeared characteristic of ankylosing spondylitis blood. Matched synovial fluid from ankylosing spondylitis patients was reported to be enriched for disease-linked clones.

This CDR3 region has 15 residues. Germline assignment: CDR1 DFQATT and CDR2 SNEGSKA (reference sequence). Trimming cost V 1 base and J 0 bases, with 10 bases left between them. By quantitative 5'-RACE with molecular barcodes, the TCR beta libraries were made. In TCRdb, the 5' RACE reads were re-called with MiXCR into one record per CDR3 protein. In the table there are 500,000 to 650,000 distinct CDR3 sequences, approximately 5% of which are singletons. Sequenced sample: blood, either unsorted or a sorted T cell fraction (not recorded which). This sequence was found in a male donor with ankylosing spondylitis. The chain employs TRBV20-1 and TRBJ2-4; D gene uncertain. The CDR3 sequence is CSARASPLAKNIQYF. The CDR3 DNA sequence: TGCAGTGCTAGAGCCTCCCCCTTAGCCAAAAACATTCAGTACTTC.